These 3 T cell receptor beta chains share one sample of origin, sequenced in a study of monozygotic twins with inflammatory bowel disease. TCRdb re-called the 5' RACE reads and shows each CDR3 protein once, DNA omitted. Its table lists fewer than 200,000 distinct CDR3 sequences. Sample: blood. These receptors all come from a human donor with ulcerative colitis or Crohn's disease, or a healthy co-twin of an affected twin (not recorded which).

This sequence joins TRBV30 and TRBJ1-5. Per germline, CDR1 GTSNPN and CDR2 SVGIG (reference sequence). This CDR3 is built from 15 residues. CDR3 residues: CAWSQNTYSNQPQHF.

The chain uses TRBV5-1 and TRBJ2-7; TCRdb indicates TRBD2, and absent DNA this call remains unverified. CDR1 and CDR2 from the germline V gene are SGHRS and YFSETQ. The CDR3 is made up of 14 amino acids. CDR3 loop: CASSLVTSLNEQYF.

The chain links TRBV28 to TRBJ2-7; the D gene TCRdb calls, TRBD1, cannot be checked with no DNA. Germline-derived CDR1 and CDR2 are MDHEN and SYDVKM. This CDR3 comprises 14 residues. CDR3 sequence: CASSVTGDEDEQYF.